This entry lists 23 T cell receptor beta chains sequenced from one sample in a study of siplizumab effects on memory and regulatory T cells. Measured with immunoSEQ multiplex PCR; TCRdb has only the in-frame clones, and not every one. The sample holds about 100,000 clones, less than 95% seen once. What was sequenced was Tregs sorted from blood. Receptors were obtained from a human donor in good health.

The DNA for the CDR3 is TGTGCCAGCAGTGAACGCCCGACTAGCGGGCCCAGGGAGACCCAGTACTTC. It yields the protein CASSERPTSGPRETQYF. The rearrangement uses TRBV6-1 and TRBJ2-5; TRBD2 agrees at 10 bases. The CDR3 has 17 amino acids. CDR1 is MNHNS, CDR2 SASEGT, per germline. V shed 2 bases, J shed 5 bases, and the junction held 11 bases outside the gene matches.

CDR3 DNA sequence: TGCGCCAGCAGACTCTACAGGGGAGACTATGGCTACACCTTC. The encoded protein is CASRLYRGDYGYTF. V usage is TRBV5-1 and J usage is TRBJ1-2, with 7 bases aligning to TRBD1. This CDR3 is 14 amino acids long. V shed 5 bases, J shed 3 bases, and the junction held 7 bases outside the gene matches. Germline values: CDR1 SGHRS, CDR2 YFSETQ.

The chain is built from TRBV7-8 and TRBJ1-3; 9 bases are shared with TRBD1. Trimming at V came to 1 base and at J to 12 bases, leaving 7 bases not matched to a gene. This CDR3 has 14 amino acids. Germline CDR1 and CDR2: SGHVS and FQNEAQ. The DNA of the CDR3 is TGTGCCAGCAGCTTAGACCGGGACAGGGAGGGCATATATTTT. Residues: CASSLDRDREGIYF.

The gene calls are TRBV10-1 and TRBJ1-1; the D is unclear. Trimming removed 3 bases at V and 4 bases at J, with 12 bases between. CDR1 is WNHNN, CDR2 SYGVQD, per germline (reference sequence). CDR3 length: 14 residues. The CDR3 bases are TGCGCCAGCAGTGATAGGGCCGGGCGCACTGAAGCTTTCTTT. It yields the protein CASSDRAGRTEAFF.

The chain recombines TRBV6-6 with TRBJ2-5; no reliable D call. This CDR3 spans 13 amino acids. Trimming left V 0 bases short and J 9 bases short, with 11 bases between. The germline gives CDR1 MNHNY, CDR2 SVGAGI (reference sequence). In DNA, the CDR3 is TGTGCCAGCAGTTACTCGGACCCCTCGGCCCAGTACTTC. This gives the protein CASSYSDPSAQYF.

CDR3 sequence (DNA): TGTGCCACCAGCGTACTCGGGACAGGGTTACAAGGCTACACCTTC. It yields the protein CATSVLGTGLQGYTF. The V call is TRBV15, the J call TRBJ1-2; 9 bases are shared with TRBD1. V lost 5 bases, J lost 8 bases, and 12 bases stayed unmatched. Germline CDR1 is LNHNV and CDR2 is YYDKDF (reference sequence). This CDR3 has 15 residues. Filled out from reference TRBV15 and TRBJ1-2, the complete variable domain reads DAMVIQNPRYQVTQFGKPVTLSCSQTLNHNVMYWYQQKSSQAPKLLFHYYDKDFNNEADTPDNFQSRRPNTSFCFLDIRSPGLGDTAMYLCATSVLGTGLQGYTFGSGTRLTVV.

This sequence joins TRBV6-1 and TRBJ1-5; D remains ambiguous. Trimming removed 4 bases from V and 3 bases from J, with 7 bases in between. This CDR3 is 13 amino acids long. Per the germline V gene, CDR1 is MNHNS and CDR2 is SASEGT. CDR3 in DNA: TGTGCCAGCAGTGGGACCTACAATCAGCCCCAGCATTTT. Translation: CASSGTYNQPQHF.

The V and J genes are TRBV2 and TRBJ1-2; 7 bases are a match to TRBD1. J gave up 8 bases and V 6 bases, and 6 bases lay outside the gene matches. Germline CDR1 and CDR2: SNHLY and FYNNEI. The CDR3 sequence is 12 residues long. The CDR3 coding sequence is TGTGCCAGCAGCGCGACAGGGTCCGGCTACACCTTC. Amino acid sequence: CASSATGSGYTF.

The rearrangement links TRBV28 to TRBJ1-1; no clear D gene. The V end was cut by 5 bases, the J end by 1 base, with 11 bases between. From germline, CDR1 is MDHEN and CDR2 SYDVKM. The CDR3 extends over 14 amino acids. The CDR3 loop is CASSPTWGNTEAFF. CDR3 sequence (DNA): TGTGCCAGCAGTCCTACATGGGGGAACACTGAAGCTTTCTTT.

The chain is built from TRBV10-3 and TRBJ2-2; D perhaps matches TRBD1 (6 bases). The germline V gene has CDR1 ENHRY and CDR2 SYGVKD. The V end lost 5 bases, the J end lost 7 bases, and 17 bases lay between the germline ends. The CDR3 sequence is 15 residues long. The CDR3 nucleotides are TGTGCCATCAGTTCCACCGGGACAAAAAACGGGGAGCTGTTTTTT. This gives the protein CAISSTGTKNGELFF.

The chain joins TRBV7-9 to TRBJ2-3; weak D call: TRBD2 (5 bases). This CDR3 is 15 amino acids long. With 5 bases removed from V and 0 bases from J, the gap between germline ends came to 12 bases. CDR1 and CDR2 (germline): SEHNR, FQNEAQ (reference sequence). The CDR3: CASSHTSGSTDTQYF. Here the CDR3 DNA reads TGTGCCAGCAGCCACACTAGTGGGAGCACAGATACGCAGTATTTT.

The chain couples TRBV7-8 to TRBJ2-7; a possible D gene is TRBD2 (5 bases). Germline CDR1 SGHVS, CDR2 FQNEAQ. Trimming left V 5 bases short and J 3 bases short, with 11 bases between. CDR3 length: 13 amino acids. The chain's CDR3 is CASSRTRDYEQYF. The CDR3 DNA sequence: TGTGCCAGCAGCCGTACTAGGGACTACGAGCAGTACTTC.

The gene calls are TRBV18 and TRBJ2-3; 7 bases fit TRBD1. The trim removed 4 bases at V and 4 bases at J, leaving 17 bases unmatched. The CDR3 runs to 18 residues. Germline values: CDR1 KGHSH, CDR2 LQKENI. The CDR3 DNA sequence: TGTGCCAGCTCACGTCTCGGTATGACAGGGTCCCTCCCAGATACGCAGTATTTT. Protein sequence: CASSRLGMTGSLPDTQYF. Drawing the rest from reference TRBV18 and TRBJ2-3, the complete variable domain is NAGVMQNPRHLVRRRGQEARLRCSPMKGHSHVYWYRQLPEEGLKFMVYLQKENIIDESGMPKERFSAEFPKEGPSILRIQQVVRGDSAAYFCASSRLGMTGSLPDTQYFGPGTRLTVL.

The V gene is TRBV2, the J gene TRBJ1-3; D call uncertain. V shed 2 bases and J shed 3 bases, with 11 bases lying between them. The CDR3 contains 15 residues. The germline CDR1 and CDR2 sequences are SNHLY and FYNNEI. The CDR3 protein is CASSESRAGGNTIYF. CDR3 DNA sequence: TGTGCCAGCAGTGAATCCCGCGCTGGTGGAAACACCATATATTTT.

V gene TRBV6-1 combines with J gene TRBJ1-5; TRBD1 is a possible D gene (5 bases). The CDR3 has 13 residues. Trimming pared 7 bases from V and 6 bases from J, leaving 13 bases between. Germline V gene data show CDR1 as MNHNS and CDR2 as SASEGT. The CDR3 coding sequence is TGTGCCAGCAATACTCAGGGTATTCAGCCCCAGCATTTT. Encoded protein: CASNTQGIQPQHF.

The CDR3 protein is CASSRRDINITPLHF. The CDR3 DNA is TGTGCCAGCAGTCGACGGGACATTAATATTACACCCCTCCACTTT. The genes are TRBV28 and TRBJ1-6; possible D gene TRBD1, 6 bases. Germline V gene sequence: CDR1 MDHEN, CDR2 SYDVKM. Deletions cut 5 bases from V and 11 bases from J, with 19 bases between. The CDR3 covers 15 residues.

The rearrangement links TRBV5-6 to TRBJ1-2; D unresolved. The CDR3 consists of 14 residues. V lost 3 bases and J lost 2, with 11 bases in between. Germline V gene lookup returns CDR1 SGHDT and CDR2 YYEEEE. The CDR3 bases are TGTGCCAGCAGCTCCCGAGGTCAGAACTATGGCTACACCTTC. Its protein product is CASSSRGQNYGYTF.

DNA of the CDR3: TGCAGCGTTGCAGATACGCAGTATTTT. Protein: CSVADTQYF. The chain is built from TRBV29-1 and TRBJ2-3; the D is unclear. The CDR3 length is 9 residues. Germline CDR1 SQVTM, CDR2 ANQGSEA. Trimming stripped 4 bases from V and 4 bases from J, with 0 bases between.

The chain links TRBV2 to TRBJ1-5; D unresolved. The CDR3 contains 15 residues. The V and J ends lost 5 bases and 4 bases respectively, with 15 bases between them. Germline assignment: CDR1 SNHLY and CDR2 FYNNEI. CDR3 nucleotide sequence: TGTGCCAGCAGTCCATTAGGCCAGAGAAATCAGCCCCAGCATTTT. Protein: CASSPLGQRNQPQHF.

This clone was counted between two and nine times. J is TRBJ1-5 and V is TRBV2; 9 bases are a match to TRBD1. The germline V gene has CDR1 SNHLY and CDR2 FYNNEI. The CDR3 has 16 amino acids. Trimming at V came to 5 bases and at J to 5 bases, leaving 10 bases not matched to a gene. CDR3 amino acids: CASSRGTGSLDQPQHF. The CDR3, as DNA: TGTGCCAGCAGTCGGGGGACAGGGTCCCTCGATCAGCCCCAGCATTTT.

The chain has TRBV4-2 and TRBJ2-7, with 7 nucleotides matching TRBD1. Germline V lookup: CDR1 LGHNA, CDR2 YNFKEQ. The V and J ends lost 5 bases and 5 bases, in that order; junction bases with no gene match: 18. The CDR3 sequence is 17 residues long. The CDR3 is CASSFGLTLQGIDEQYF. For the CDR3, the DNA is TGTGCCAGCAGCTTCGGATTAACCCTACAGGGGATAGACGAGCAGTACTTC.

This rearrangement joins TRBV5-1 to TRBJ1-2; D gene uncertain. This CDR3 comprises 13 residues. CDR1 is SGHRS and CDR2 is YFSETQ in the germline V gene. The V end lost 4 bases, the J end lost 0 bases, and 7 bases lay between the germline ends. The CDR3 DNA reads TGCGCCAGCAGCGCCTCAACTAACTATGGCTACACCTTC. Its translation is CASSASTNYGYTF.

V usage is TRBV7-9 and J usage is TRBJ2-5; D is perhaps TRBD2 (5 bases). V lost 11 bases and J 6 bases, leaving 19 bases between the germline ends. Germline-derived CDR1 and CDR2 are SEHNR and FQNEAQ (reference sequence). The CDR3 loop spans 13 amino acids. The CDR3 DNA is TGTGCCGAGGACCGGGAAGGGTTGCAGACCCAGTACTTC. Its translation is CAEDREGLQTQYF. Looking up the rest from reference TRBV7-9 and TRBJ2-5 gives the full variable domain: DTGVSQNPRHKITKRGQNVTFRCDPISEHNRLYWYRQTLGQGPEFLTYFQNEAQLEKSRLLSDRFSAERPKGSFSTLEIQRTEQGDSAMYLCAEDREGLQTQYFGPGTRLLVL.